These 24 T cell receptor beta chains were sequenced from one sample in a study of neurological immune-mediated disorders. One entry per CDR3 protein, called by TCRdb with MiXCR from the 5' RACE reads. Among roughly 18,000 distinct CDR3 sequences, 27% were seen once, and the ten largest hold roughly a third. The sequencing input was PBMCs. These receptors all stem from a man between 50 and 59 years old with HTLV-1-associated myelopathy (HAM/TSP).

The chain has TRBV12-3 or TRBV12-4 and TRBJ2-3, with D unclear. The CDR3 is 13 residues long. V gave up 2 bases and J gave up 1 base, with 4 bases separating them. As DNA, the CDR3 is TGTGCCAGCAGTTTAAAGCGCACAGATACGCAGTATTTT. Amino acid sequence: CASSLKRTDTQYF.

Comment on this clonotype: Possible read error: a much larger clone is one base away. This chain uses TRBV7-2 with TRBJ2-7; D uncertain. The germline V gene has CDR1 SGHTA and CDR2 FQGNSA. Trimming left V 5 bases short and J 2 bases short, with 13 bases between. The CDR3 is 14 residues long. Written as DNA, the CDR3 is TGTGCCAGCAGCCTCGCCACCCATCCCTACGAGCAGTACTTC. As protein: CASSLATHPYEQYF. Full variable domain (remainder filled in from reference TRBV7-2 and TRBJ2-7): GAGVSQSPSNKVTEKGKDVELRCDPISGHTALYWYRQSLGQGLEFLIYFQGNSAPDKSGLPSDRFSAERTGGSVSTLTIQRTQQEDSAVYLCASSLATHPYEQYFGPGTRLTVT.

The chain joins TRBV5-1 to TRBJ2-1; 8 bases are a match to TRBD2. The germline V gene has CDR1 SGHRS and CDR2 YFSETQ. CDR3 length equals 15 residues. V shed 4 bases, J shed 2 bases, and the junction held 5 bases outside the gene matches. The CDR3 DNA reads TGCGCCAGCAGCCTGAGCGGGAGTGCCTACAATGAGCAGTTCTTC. Its translation is CASSLSGSAYNEQFF.

This clonotype was observed many times. The chain uses TRBV5-1 and TRBJ2-7; TRBD1 aligns across 8 bases. CDR3 length: 13 residues. The V gene end was trimmed by 4 bases and the J gene end by 8 bases; junction bases not matched to a gene: 8. Germline lookup yields CDR1 SGHRS and CDR2 YFSETQ. The CDR3 loop is CASSTGQDRKQYF. The CDR3 region has the DNA TGCGCCAGCAGCACGGGACAGGACAGGAAGCAGTACTTC.

This clonotype counts as medium-sized. This chain links TRBV5-1 with TRBJ1-2; D unclear. Trimming removed 2 bases at V and 7 bases at J, with 9 bases between. This CDR3 has 12 residues. The germline V gene has CDR1 SGHRS and CDR2 YFSETQ. The CDR3 DNA sequence: TGCGCCAGCAGCTTTGAACGAGGTGGCTACACCTTC. Translation gives CASSFERGGYTF. Based on the CDR3 plus reference TRBV5-1 and TRBJ1-2, the full variable domain is KAGVTQTPRYLIKTRGQQVTLSCSPISGHRSVSWYQQTPGQGLQFLFEYFSETQRNKGNFPGRFSGRQFSNSRSEMNVSTLELGDSALYLCASSFERGGYTFGSGTRLTVV.

This clonotype has a single count. The chain combines TRBV5-1 with TRBJ2-2; 9 bases match TRBD1. Per the germline V gene, CDR1 is SGHRS and CDR2 is YFSETQ. Germline trimming cut 4 bases from V and 5 bases from J; bases unmatched to any gene: 6. The CDR3 totals 15 residues. The CDR3 DNA follows: TGCGCCAGCAGCCAAGAGGGACAGGGAACCGGGGAGCTGTTTTTT. It encodes CASSQEGQGTGELFF.

This clonotype has only a few counts. This sequence joins TRBV5-1 and TRBJ2-2, with 8 positions matching TRBD1. Germline CDR1 reads SGHRS; CDR2 reads YFSETQ. The ends lost 4 bases at V and 8 bases at J; junction bases unmatched: 7. The length of the CDR3 is 14 residues. The CDR3 loop reads CASSRGQAVGELFF. Here the CDR3 DNA reads TGCGCCAGCAGCAGGGGACAGGCAGTTGGGGAGCTGTTTTTT.

This clonotype turned up a few times. The chain combines TRBV20-1 with TRBJ2-2, with 7 bases aligning to TRBD1. Germline V CDR1 and CDR2: DFQATT, SNEGSKA (reference sequence). The CDR3 is 14 residues long. After removal of 2 bases from V and 4 bases from J, the junction contained 4 bases not matched to a gene. The CDR3 sequence is CSARQGVGTGELFF. Here the CDR3 DNA reads TGCAGTGCTAGACAGGGGGTTGGCACCGGGGAGCTGTTTTTT.

The V call is TRBV18, the J call TRBJ1-2, with 8 bases matching TRBD1. Germline CDR1 KGHSH, CDR2 LQKENI. J gave up 0 bases and V 1 base, and 4 bases lay outside the gene matches. The CDR3 covers 16 residues. Here the CDR3 DNA reads TGTGCCAGCTCACCACGGACAGGGCCGTCTAACTATGGCTACACCTTC. Its translation is CASSPRTGPSNYGYTF.

Only a few counts were recorded for this clonotype. V gene TRBV7-8 combines with J gene TRBJ1-1; 9 bases agree with TRBD1. Per the germline V gene, CDR1 is SGHVS and CDR2 is FQNEAQ. The length of the CDR3 is 15 residues. After removal of 5 bases from V and 5 bases from J, the junction contained 9 bases not matched to a gene. The CDR3 protein is CASSRPTGGRTEAFF. The CDR3 DNA follows: TGTGCCAGCAGCCGCCCCACAGGGGGCAGGACTGAAGCTTTCTTT.

The chain employs TRBV12-5 and TRBJ2-2; 8 bases align to TRBD2. CDR1 is LGHNT and CDR2 is FRNRAP in the germline V gene. The CDR3 consists of 17 residues. J lost 0 bases, V lost 4 bases, and 7 bases had no gene match. CDR3 sequence reads: CASGSPVGGANTGELFF. The CDR3 DNA reads TGTGCTAGTGGTTCTCCGGTCGGGGGGGCGAACACCGGGGAGCTGTTTTTT.

J is TRBJ2-5 and V is TRBV29-1, with D tentatively TRBD1 (6 bases). The length of the CDR3 is 12 residues. Germline lookup yields CDR1 SQVTM and CDR2 ANQGSEA. Trimming stripped 4 bases from V and 5 bases from J, with 11 bases between. CDR3 nucleotides: TGCAGCGTTGTTACAGGGTGGGAGACCCAGTACTTC. Translated, it gives CSVVTGWETQYF.

The table lists this clonotype with a few counts. The genes are TRBV12-3 or TRBV12-4 and TRBJ2-2, with unresolved D. Deletions cut 8 bases from V and 1 base from J, with 5 bases between. The CDR3 totals 12 residues. CDR3: CASLENTGELFF. The CDR3 DNA follows: TGTGCCAGCTTGGAGAACACCGGGGAGCTGTTTTTT.

The gene calls are TRBV12-3 or TRBV12-4 and TRBJ2-2, with TRBD1 matching over 9 bases. Trimming took 6 bases from V and 7 from J; bases not matched to a gene: 9. The CDR3 is 15 residues long. This CDR3 reads CASRFTGQGVGELFF. As DNA, the CDR3 is TGTGCCAGCAGGTTTACGGGACAGGGTGTCGGGGAGCTGTTTTTT.

Many counts were recorded for this clonotype. Here the CDR3 reads CSAWALLYGYTF. The CDR3 nucleotides are TGCAGTGCTTGGGCCCTTCTTTATGGCTACACCTTC. This chain uses TRBV20-1 with TRBJ1-2; D gene unclear. The CDR3 runs to 12 residues. V lost 5 bases, J lost 5 bases, and 12 bases lay in between. From germline, CDR1 is DFQATT and CDR2 SNEGSKA (reference sequence).

Within the sample, this clonotype is medium-sized. The V call is TRBV15, the J call TRBJ1-5, with unresolved D. This CDR3 is 17 amino acids long. Germline CDR1 reads LNHNV; CDR2 reads YYDKDF (reference sequence). Trimming shortened V by 1 base and J by 0 bases, and 13 bases separated the two germline ends. The CDR3 DNA follows: TGTGCCACCAGCAGAGTAGGGAGGCAATATAGCAATCAGCCCCAGCATTTT. Protein sequence: CATSRVGRQYSNQPQHF.

This clonotype has more than one count but fewer than ten. The chain has TRBV20-1 and TRBJ1-5, with 9 bases matching TRBD1. V trimming: 6 bases; J trimming: 5 bases; junction bases outside the gene matches: 8. The CDR3 covers 14 residues. The germline V gene encodes CDR1 DFQATT and CDR2 SNEGSKA (reference sequence). DNA of the CDR3: TGCAGTGCATTCGGGGACAGGGCGGATCAGCCCCAGCATTTT. Residues: CSAFGDRADQPQHF.

The genes are TRBV7-3 and TRBJ2-2; D is perhaps TRBD1 (7 bases). Deletions cut 4 bases from V and 4 bases from J, with 10 bases between. CDR1 SGHTA and CDR2 FQGTGA come from the germline V gene. This CDR3 has 14 residues. The CDR3 sequence is CASSYQGGTGELFF. The CDR3 nucleotides read TGTGCCAGCAGCTACCAGGGGGGCACCGGGGAGCTGTTTTTT.

The chain employs TRBV10-3 and TRBJ2-7; possibly TRBD1 for D (6 bases). V shed 10 bases and J shed 0 bases, with 10 bases lying between them. This CDR3 is built from 12 residues. The germline V gene encodes CDR1 ENHRY and CDR2 SYGVKD. The CDR3 nucleotides read TGTGCCACCAAGACAGGCTCCTACGAGCAGTACTTC. Its protein product is CATKTGSYEQYF.

This clonotype was seen ten or more times. J is TRBJ2-7 and V is TRBV20-1; a weak D match, TRBD2 (6 bases). V was pared by 3 bases and J by 6 bases, with 15 bases between. Germline lookup yields CDR1 DFQATT and CDR2 SNEGSKA (reference sequence). This CDR3 is built from 13 residues. In DNA, the CDR3 is TGCAGTGCTAGGAGGGTCCTAGCGCTCGAGCAGTACTTC. Its protein is CSARRVLALEQYF.

The chain uses TRBV27 and TRBJ2-5; D might be TRBD2 (6 bases). The CDR3 contains 13 residues. From germline, CDR1 is MNHEY and CDR2 SMNVEV (reference sequence). The V gene lost 5 bases and the J gene lost 13 bases, with 20 bases spanning the gap. The CDR3 DNA follows: TGTGCCAGCAGTCGGGGGTTAAGAGAAATTCGGTACTTC. It is translated as CASSRGLREIRYF.

This clonotype was seen many times. This chain uses TRBV5-1 with TRBJ1-4; 9 positions agree with TRBD1. The CDR3 extends over 15 amino acids. Germline V gene data show CDR1 as SGHRS and CDR2 as YFSETQ. The junction had 9 bases not matched to a gene; V was cut back by 4 bases and J by 8 bases. The CDR3 region is CASSLLQGAQEKLFF. The CDR3 DNA is TGCGCCAGCAGCCTGTTACAGGGGGCTCAGGAAAAACTGTTTTTT.

This clonotype was recorded many times. This chain connects TRBV4-3 to TRBJ1-2; tentative D call: TRBD1 (5 bases). Germline CDR1 and CDR2: LGHNA and YSLEER. The V end lost 4 bases, the J end lost 0 bases, and 15 bases lay between the germline ends. The CDR3 runs 16 residues. The CDR3 DNA sequence: TGCGCCAGCAGCCGGGAGGGGCAGGGAGCTAACTATGGCTACACCTTC. Protein sequence: CASSREGQGANYGYTF.

At least ten counts were recorded for this clonotype. The chain joins TRBV20-1 to TRBJ2-5; D call uncertain. V lost 5 bases, J lost 0 bases, and 10 bases lay in between. This CDR3 contains 13 residues. Germline-derived CDR1 and CDR2 are DFQATT and SNEGSKA (reference sequence). The CDR3 DNA follows: TGCAGTGCTCTTAACCGAAACCAAGAGACCCAGTACTTC. As protein: CSALNRNQETQYF.